This T cell receptor (beta chain) was documented in a study of OX40 agonist ivuxolimab in advanced cancers. Germline CDR1 reads SGHVS; CDR2 reads FNYEAQ. The CDR3 has 11 residues. Trimming pared 4 bases from V and 4 bases from J, leaving 5 bases between. The protocol was immunoSEQ multiplex PCR, while the TCRdb copy is restricted to in-frame clones and leaves out a portion. The top ten clones hold about 26% of a sample with fewer than 20,000 clones, 78% of them seen once. The sequencing here drew on CD4+ or CD8+ T cells sorted from blood, taken in a trial of the OX40 agonist ivuxolimab. This sequence originates from an adult with an advanced solid tumor such as melanoma, head and neck, liver or kidney cancer. The J gene is TRBJ2-7, the V gene TRBV7-6; D call uncertain. CDR3 amino acids: CASSSDYEQYF. The CDR3 nucleotides read TGTGCCAGCAGCTCGGATTACGAGCAGTACTTC.